These 26 T cell receptor beta chains were sequenced from one sample in a study of response to subunit inactivated influenza vaccine. MiXCR was run by TCRdb on the RT-PCR reads, yielding one entry per CDR3 protein. Of about 500,000 distinct CDR3 sequences listed, approximately 15% are singletons. Source: CD4+ T cells sorted from PBMCs, taken less than 25 months after vaccination. The source of these receptors is a man between 50 and 70 years old who received an inactivated influenza vaccine.

There are a few counts of this clonotype. This chain uses TRBV20-1 with TRBJ2-3; D not resolved. The CDR3 has 12 residues. Germline CDR1 DFQATT, CDR2 SNEGSKA (reference sequence). The V gene lost 3 bases and the J gene lost 0 bases, with 4 bases spanning the gap. CDR3 DNA sequence: TGCAGTGCTAGGAGTAGCACAGATACGCAGTATTTT. Amino acids: CSARSSTDTQYF.

J is TRBJ1-6 and V is TRBV12-3 or TRBV12-4; tentatively, D is TRBD1 (6 bases). The V end was cut by 6 bases, the J end by 5 bases, with 11 bases between. This CDR3 is 14 amino acids long. CDR3 region: CASSPQGNNSPLHF. The CDR3 DNA is TGTGCCAGCAGCCCACAGGGAAATAATTCACCCCTCCACTTT.

This clonotype was observed many times. This chain connects TRBV29-1 to TRBJ2-5, with D perhaps matching TRBD2 (7 bases). From germline, CDR1 is SQVTM and CDR2 ANQGSEA. This CDR3 region has 14 residues. Trimming removed 7 bases from V and 4 bases from J, with 19 bases in between. The CDR3, as DNA: TGCAGCGCCCGACCTGGGGGGGCTGGAGAGACCCAGTACTTC. It encodes CSARPGGAGETQYF.

This clonotype was recorded a few times. This chain links TRBV7-2 with TRBJ2-2; 7 bases fit TRBD2. J gave up 1 base and V 1 base, and 3 bases lay outside the gene matches. Germline V gene data show CDR1 as SGHTA and CDR2 as FQGNSA. The CDR3 loop spans 16 amino acids. The CDR3 protein is CASSLVSGGNTGELFF. In nucleotides, the CDR3 is TGTGCCAGCAGCTTAGTTTCGGGAGGGAACACCGGGGAGCTGTTTTTT.

This clonotype was picked up a small number of times. The chain uses TRBV29-1 and TRBJ1-4; D uncertain. CDR1 and CDR2 (germline): SQVTM, ANQGSEA. V dropped 7 bases and J dropped 0 bases, with 9 bases sitting between them. This CDR3 comprises 13 residues. The CDR3 reads CSGRRTTNEKLFF. The DNA for the CDR3 is TGCAGCGGAAGACGGACAACTAATGAAAAACTGTTTTTT.

The rearrangement uses TRBV7-2 and TRBJ2-2; D call uncertain. The V and J ends lost 3 bases and 12 bases respectively, with 11 bases between them. The germline V gene has CDR1 SGHTA and CDR2 FQGNSA. This CDR3 is 12 amino acids long. Written as DNA, the CDR3 is TGTGCCAGCAGCTTGCCCGCACCCCAGCTGTTTTTT. This translates into CASSLPAPQLFF.

This clonotype occurred a few times. J is TRBJ2-7 and V is TRBV15; no definite D call. The CDR3 runs to 17 residues. V was trimmed by 3 bases and J by 1 base, leaving 19 bases between them. CDR1 and CDR2 from the germline V gene are LNHNV and YYDKDF (reference sequence). CDR3 coding DNA: TGTGCCACCAGCAGGTCGTTCGGCCCCGAATCGTCCTACGAGCAGTACTTC. This codes for CATSRSFGPESSYEQYF.

This clonotype was seen more than once but under ten times. This sequence joins TRBV5-1 and TRBJ2-2, with TRBD1 matching 7 bases. Germline assignment: CDR1 SGHRS and CDR2 YFSETQ. V lost 0 bases and J lost 5; bases outside the gene matches: 16. There are 19 residues in the CDR3. The CDR3 here is CASSLAKGTANRKTGELFF. The CDR3 nucleotides read TGCGCCAGCAGCTTGGCCAAGGGGACAGCGAACAGAAAGACCGGGGAGCTGTTTTTT. The full variable domain, with the rest looked up from reference TRBV5-1 and TRBJ2-2, is KAGVTQTPRYLIKTRGQQVTLSCSPISGHRSVSWYQQTPGQGLQFLFEYFSETQRNKGNFPGRFSGRQFSNSRSEMNVSTLELGDSALYLCASSLAKGTANRKTGELFFGEGSRLTVL.

The chain uses TRBV9 and TRBJ1-2; D possibly corresponds to TRBD1 (6 bases). CDR1 and CDR2 from the germline V gene are SGDLS and YYNGEE. The length of the CDR3 is 13 residues. The germline V and J ends were trimmed by 4 bases and 7 bases, with 14 bases remaining between them. The CDR3 DNA follows: TGTGCCAGCAGCCTTCGACAGGCGGGTGGCTACACCTTC. Translated, it gives CASSLRQAGGYTF.

The V and J genes are TRBV28 and TRBJ2-7, with 7 bases that match TRBD1. This CDR3 is built from 14 residues. J was trimmed by 6 bases and V by 5 bases; bases with no gene match: 10. Germline lookup yields CDR1 MDHEN and CDR2 SYDVKM. The CDR3 spells CASSPPTGRGEQYF. The CDR3 DNA follows: TGTGCCAGCAGTCCCCCGACAGGGCGCGGCGAGCAGTACTTC.

This clonotype was seen ten or more times. The chain couples TRBV12-3 or TRBV12-4 to TRBJ1-1, with D uncertain. V was clipped by 1 base and J by 1 base, with 13 bases between them. The CDR3 runs 16 residues. The DNA for the CDR3 is TGTGCCAGCAGTTTAGGGGTGGGCCGCAAGAACACTGAAGCTTTCTTT. It yields the protein CASSLGVGRKNTEAFF.

In this sample, this clonotype turned up a few times. The chain uses TRBV4-2 and TRBJ2-3; TRBD2 matches 12 bases. The V gene's germline CDR1 is LGHNA and CDR2 YNFKEQ. There are 17 residues in the CDR3. The junction had 7 bases not matched to a gene; V was cut back by 1 base and J by 5 bases. In nucleotides, the CDR3 is TGTGCCAGCAGCCAAGGTCCTAGCGGGGGGGCTGTAGATACGCAGTATTTT. This codes for CASSQGPSGGAVDTQYF.

The chain is built from TRBV9 and TRBJ1-4; TRBD1 is a possible D gene (6 bases). The CDR3 extends over 14 amino acids. With 2 bases removed from V and 4 bases from J, the gap between germline ends came to 9 bases. The V gene's germline CDR1 is SGDLS and CDR2 YYNGEE. CDR3 sequence: CASSVGGHNEKLFF. The CDR3 DNA sequence: TGTGCCAGCAGCGTGGGGGGACATAATGAAAAACTGTTTTTT.

This chain links TRBV3-1 with TRBJ2-3; 7 nucleotides align to TRBD2. CDR3 length: 15 residues. Germline V gives CDR1 LGHDT, CDR2 YNNKEL (reference sequence). Germline trimming cut 1 base from V and 4 bases from J; bases unmatched to any gene: 5. For the CDR3, the DNA is TGTGCCAGCAGCCAAGTTATTAGCGGGTCAGATACGCAGTATTTT. It encodes CASSQVISGSDTQYF.

V usage is TRBV28 and J usage is TRBJ2-7, with TRBD1 as a possible D gene (5 bases). Trimming took 7 bases from V and 12 from J, leaving 19 bases between them. The length of the CDR3 is 12 residues. The germline V gene has CDR1 MDHEN and CDR2 SYDVKM. The CDR3 region is CASTTRVAGLYF. CDR3 in DNA: TGTGCCAGCACCACCCGGGTGGCAGGGCTGTACTTC.

Ten or more counts support this clonotype. The V gene is TRBV9, the J gene TRBJ2-7, with 9 bases lining up with TRBD1. The germline V gene encodes CDR1 SGDLS and CDR2 YYNGEE. V lost 4 bases to trimming and J lost 3 bases; unmatched junction nucleotides: 11. This CDR3 has 16 residues. The CDR3 here is CASSFRSGTGYYEQYF. DNA of the CDR3: TGTGCCAGCAGCTTCCGATCCGGGACAGGGTACTACGAGCAGTACTTC.

This clonotype was seen ten or more times. The chain has TRBV25-1 and TRBJ2-1, with D maybe TRBD2 (6 bases). The V gene's germline CDR1 is MGHDK and CDR2 SYGVNS. The CDR3 is made up of 18 amino acids. Trimming removed 4 bases at V and 0 bases at J, with 19 bases between. The CDR3 DNA reads TGTGCCAGCAGTGCACACACCGGGCGGGGTAGCTCCTACAATGAGCAGTTCTTC. This encodes CASSAHTGRGSSYNEQFF.

The chain combines TRBV12-3 or TRBV12-4 with TRBJ2-1; 11 nucleotides agree with TRBD2. After removal of 4 bases from V and 9 bases from J, the junction contained 5 bases not matched to a gene. The CDR3 runs 14 residues. The CDR3 loop reads CASSSSSGRTEQFF. The CDR3 bases are TGTGCCAGCAGTTCATCTAGCGGGAGGACTGAGCAGTTCTTC.

This chain connects TRBV4-2 to TRBJ2-7; D not certain. This CDR3 comprises 14 residues. V lost 0 bases and J lost 3, with 9 bases in between. Germline-derived CDR1 and CDR2 are LGHNA and YNFKEQ. CDR3 in DNA: TGTGCCAGCAGCCAAGAGAGAGGTCTCTACGAGCAGTACTTC. It translates to CASSQERGLYEQYF.

The rearrangement uses TRBV5-1 and TRBJ2-5, with D maybe TRBD1 (6 bases). Germline CDR1 SGHRS, CDR2 YFSETQ. The CDR3 covers 16 residues. Between the trimmed V and J ends, which lost 0 bases and 0 bases, there was a span of 12 bases. CDR3 sequence (DNA): TGCGCCAGCAGCTTGGTAGGTCGACAGGACCAAGAGACCCAGTACTTC. Translation gives CASSLVGRQDQETQYF.

This clonotype has a handful of counts. The chain is built from TRBV10-3 and TRBJ2-7; D is uncertain. With 5 bases removed from V and 1 base from J, the gap between germline ends came to 9 bases. Germline loops: CDR1 ENHRY, CDR2 SYGVKD. The CDR3 covers 13 residues. The CDR3 loop is CAISRELSYEQYF. The CDR3 DNA sequence: TGTGCCATCAGTCGCGAGTTGTCCTACGAGCAGTACTTC.

This chain joins TRBV6-2 or TRBV6-3 and TRBJ2-7; TRBD2 might be the D (5 bases). The length of the CDR3 is 14 residues. V was trimmed by 4 bases and J by 7 bases, leaving 17 bases between them. CDR1 MNHEY and CDR2 SVGEGT come from the germline V gene. DNA for the CDR3: TGTGCCAGCAGTTCCGTGGGTCGGACTGGAGAGCAGTACTTC. Protein product: CASSSVGRTGEQYF.

This clonotype was observed at least ten times. J is TRBJ2-3 and V is TRBV10-3; D gene ambiguous. V was cut by 3 bases and J by 7 bases, with 20 bases left in between. Germline lookup yields CDR1 ENHRY and CDR2 SYGVKD. The CDR3 runs to 16 residues. CDR3: CAISDPKQMGVYTQYF. CDR3 bases: TGTGCCATCAGTGACCCGAAACAGATGGGCGTTTATACGCAGTATTTT.

The chain joins TRBV3-1 to TRBJ2-2; 8 nucleotides align to TRBD1. Germline lookup yields CDR1 LGHDT and CDR2 YNNKEL (reference sequence). The J segment lost 1 base and the V segment lost 8 bases, leaving 3 bases of the junction unmatched. This CDR3 has 14 amino acids. CDR3 loop: CASFGQGNTGELFF. CDR3 DNA sequence: TGTGCCAGCTTCGGACAGGGGAACACCGGGGAGCTGTTTTTT.

This clonotype has only a few counts. This chain connects TRBV12-3 or TRBV12-4 to TRBJ2-1; 8 bases agree with TRBD1. Trimming cost V 5 bases and J 7 bases; bases outside gene matches: 10. The CDR3 is 15 amino acids. In nucleotides, the CDR3 is TGTGCCAGCAGTCCGCTGACAGGGGCTTCGAATGAGCAGTTCTTC. Amino acids: CASSPLTGASNEQFF.

This clonotype came up a few times. The chain has TRBV12-3 or TRBV12-4 and TRBJ2-5, with D possibly TRBD1 on 5 matching bases. V lost 2 bases and J 7 bases, leaving 14 bases between the germline ends. This CDR3 comprises 14 residues. CDR3 sequence: CASSLKDNLGTQYF. In nucleotides, the CDR3 is TGTGCCAGCAGTTTAAAGGACAACCTAGGGACCCAGTACTTC.